The rows below give T cell receptor beta chains drawn from one sample of a study of cytomegalovirus exposure and HLA in healthy donors. The data were produced by immunoSEQ multiplex PCR, yet TCRdb's version contains in-frame clones alone and is incomplete. This sample has about 140,000 clones; 70% to 80% occur once, and the top ten carry 4.9%. The sequencing input was PBMCs. The receptors come from a woman aged 45-60 years in good health and CMV-seronegative. Each CDR3 is given with its conserved first and last residue. Fields, in order: clone size, V gene, J gene, D gene, CDR3 protein. The D gene is left open where the match is weak. A row's size may be missing; if present it is once, few, many or a size class.

abundance: few
v_gene: TRBV19
j_gene: TRBJ2-7
d_gene: -
CDR3aa: CASSMAPSNEQYF

abundance: -
v_gene: TRBV6-6
j_gene: TRBJ1-2
d_gene: -
CDR3aa: CASRADIYGYTF

abundance: -
v_gene: TRBV7-3
j_gene: TRBJ1-1
d_gene: -
CDR3aa: CASSFLSTGEAFF

abundance: -
v_gene: TRBV7-2
j_gene: TRBJ1-6
d_gene: -
CDR3aa: CASSLGLFSPLHF

abundance: once
v_gene: TRBV19
j_gene: TRBJ1-5
d_gene: -
CDR3aa: CASSISSGPGYSNQPQHF

abundance: -
v_gene: TRBV5-1
j_gene: TRBJ2-1
d_gene: -
CDR3aa: CASSLGQVINEQFF

abundance: once
v_gene: TRBV2
j_gene: TRBJ2-7
d_gene: TRBD2
CDR3aa: CASGSGGTATYEQYF

abundance: -
v_gene: TRBV9
j_gene: TRBJ2-2
d_gene: TRBD1
CDR3aa: CASSVQGAGGELFF

abundance: -
v_gene: TRBV11-3
j_gene: TRBJ2-1
d_gene: TRBD1
CDR3aa: CASSSSPGQGGEQFF

abundance: -
v_gene: TRBV5-1
j_gene: TRBJ2-5
d_gene: TRBD1
CDR3aa: CASSLRVGQGQETQYF

abundance: -
v_gene: TRBV15
j_gene: TRBJ2-2
d_gene: -
CDR3aa: CATSERVLVGELFF

abundance: few
v_gene: TRBV7-9
j_gene: TRBJ2-7
d_gene: -
CDR3aa: CASSPPPGTSKGYEQYF

abundance: -
v_gene: TRBV6-1
j_gene: TRBJ1-2
d_gene: -
CDR3aa: CASTITHGGRYGYTF

abundance: -
v_gene: TRBV19
j_gene: TRBJ1-2
d_gene: -
CDR3aa: CASSMEGNYGYTF

abundance: -
v_gene: TRBV29-1
j_gene: TRBJ1-2
d_gene: TRBD1
CDR3aa: CSVHGTANYGYTF

abundance: -
v_gene: TRBV5-1
j_gene: TRBJ1-3
d_gene: TRBD1
CDR3aa: CASSTQGTNSGNTIYF

abundance: few
v_gene: TRBV6-4
j_gene: TRBJ2-6
d_gene: -
CDR3aa: CASSDSGGSGANVLTF

abundance: -
v_gene: TRBV7-2
j_gene: TRBJ1-2
d_gene: TRBD1
CDR3aa: CASSLAGRQGPGYTF

abundance: -
v_gene: TRBV11-3
j_gene: TRBJ2-1
d_gene: TRBD1
CDR3aa: CASSYGSGTGGVNEQFF

abundance: -
v_gene: TRBV4-1
j_gene: TRBJ2-7
d_gene: TRBD2
CDR3aa: CASSPTSGAAYEQYF

abundance: -
v_gene: TRBV11-2
j_gene: TRBJ2-7
d_gene: -
CDR3aa: CASSLVSGAYEQYF

abundance: -
v_gene: TRBV7-6
j_gene: TRBJ1-4
d_gene: -
CDR3aa: CASSPSVPPNEKLFF

abundance: -
v_gene: TRBV9
j_gene: TRBJ2-5
d_gene: TRBD2
CDR3aa: CASSVVGGGQETQYF

abundance: -
v_gene: TRBV10-3
j_gene: TRBJ1-1
d_gene: TRBD1
CDR3aa: CAISGSGNRGNTEAFF

abundance: -
v_gene: TRBV6-1
j_gene: TRBJ1-6
d_gene: TRBD1
CDR3aa: CASSEDVGGDYNSPLHF

abundance: -
v_gene: TRBV19
j_gene: TRBJ1-2
d_gene: TRBD1
CDR3aa: CASSIDQGRGRVGYTF

abundance: -
v_gene: TRBV10-3
j_gene: TRBJ1-6
d_gene: -
CDR3aa: CAISSMGPRNSPLHF

abundance: few
v_gene: TRBV4-3
j_gene: TRBJ2-6
d_gene: TRBD1
CDR3aa: CASSQDRQGVLSGANVLTF

abundance: few
v_gene: TRBV4-1
j_gene: TRBJ2-3
d_gene: TRBD2
CDR3aa: CASSQEHELSSGGADTQYF

abundance: -
v_gene: TRBV5-4
j_gene: TRBJ2-4
d_gene: -
CDR3aa: CASSLEGTGKNIQYF

abundance: -
v_gene: TRBV7-8
j_gene: TRBJ1-1
d_gene: TRBD1
CDR3aa: CASSPWTGLDTEAFF

abundance: -
v_gene: TRBV11-3
j_gene: TRBJ2-1
d_gene: -
CDR3aa: CASSLNRVDEQFF

abundance: once
v_gene: TRBV5-5
j_gene: TRBJ1-3
d_gene: TRBD1
CDR3aa: CASSLDRDRINTIYF

abundance: -
v_gene: TRBV10-3
j_gene: TRBJ2-5
d_gene: -
CDR3aa: CAISESIAYQETQYF

abundance: -
v_gene: TRBV5-8
j_gene: TRBJ1-2
d_gene: TRBD1
CDR3aa: CASSPPGTGGLYGYTF

abundance: -
v_gene: TRBV9
j_gene: TRBJ2-1
d_gene: TRBD1
CDR3aa: CASSYGQGRYNEQFF

abundance: -
v_gene: TRBV5-1
j_gene: TRBJ1-6
d_gene: TRBD1
CDR3aa: CASSLLIGQGASGALHF

abundance: once
v_gene: TRBV19
j_gene: TRBJ2-3
d_gene: TRBD2
CDR3aa: CASSPSSGGLPDTQYF

abundance: -
v_gene: TRBV2
j_gene: TRBJ1-4
d_gene: -
CDR3aa: CASHQGFSNEKLFF

abundance: few
v_gene: TRBV10-3
j_gene: TRBJ2-2
d_gene: -
CDR3aa: CAISESREIGELFF

abundance: -
v_gene: TRBV15
j_gene: TRBJ1-2
d_gene: -
CDR3aa: CATSRGREVDGYTF